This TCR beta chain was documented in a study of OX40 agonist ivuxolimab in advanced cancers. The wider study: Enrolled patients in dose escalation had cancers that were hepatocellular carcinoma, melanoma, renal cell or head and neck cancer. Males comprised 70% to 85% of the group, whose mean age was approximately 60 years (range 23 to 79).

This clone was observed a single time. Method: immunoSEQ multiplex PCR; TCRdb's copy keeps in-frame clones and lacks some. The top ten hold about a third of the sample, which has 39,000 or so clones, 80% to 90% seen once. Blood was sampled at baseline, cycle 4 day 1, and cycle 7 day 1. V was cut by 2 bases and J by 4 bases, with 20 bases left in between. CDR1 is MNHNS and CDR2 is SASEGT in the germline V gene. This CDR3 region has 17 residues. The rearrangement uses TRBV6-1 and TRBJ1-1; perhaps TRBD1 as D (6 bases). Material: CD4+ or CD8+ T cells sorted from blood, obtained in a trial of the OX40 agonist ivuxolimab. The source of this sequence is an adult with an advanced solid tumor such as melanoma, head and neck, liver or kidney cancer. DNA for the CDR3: TGTGCCAGCAGTGAACCAAGGGGAACAGGGCGGGGCACTGAAGCTTTCTTT. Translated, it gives CASSEPRGTGRGTEAFF.